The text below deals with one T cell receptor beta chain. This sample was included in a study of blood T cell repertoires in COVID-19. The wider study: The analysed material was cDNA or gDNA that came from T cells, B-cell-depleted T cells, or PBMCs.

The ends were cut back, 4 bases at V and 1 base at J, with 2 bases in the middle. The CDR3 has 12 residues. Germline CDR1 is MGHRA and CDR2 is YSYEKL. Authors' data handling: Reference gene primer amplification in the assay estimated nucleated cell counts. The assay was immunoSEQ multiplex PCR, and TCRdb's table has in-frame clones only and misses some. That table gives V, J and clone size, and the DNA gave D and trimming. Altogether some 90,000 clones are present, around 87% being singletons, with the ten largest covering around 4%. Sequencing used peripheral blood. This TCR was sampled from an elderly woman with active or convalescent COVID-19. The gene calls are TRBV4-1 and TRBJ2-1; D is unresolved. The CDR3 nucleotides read TGCGCCAGCAGCCCTTCCTACAATGAGCAGTTCTTC. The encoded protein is CASSPSYNEQFF.